The 8 T cell receptor beta chains below all came from one sample that was sequenced in a study of T-cell reconstitution after alpha-beta-depleted transplantation in children. Unique molecular identifiers were incorporated during preparation of the TCRbeta library. Using its own MiXCR run on the PCR reads, TCRdb lists one record per CDR3 protein. Of about 230,000 distinct CDR3 sequences in the sample, under 9.5% were seen once. The sample in question was PBMCs from the stem cell graft donor, obtained from the stem cell graft. These receptors were collected from a human donor who donated a stem cell graft to a child with acute lymphoblastic leukemia.

This chain connects TRBV20-1 to TRBJ2-2; D possibly matches TRBD1 or TRBD2 (5 bases each). Trimming shortened V by 6 bases and J by 0 bases, and 11 bases separated the two germline ends. This CDR3 contains 14 residues. Germline V gene sequence: CDR1 DFQATT, CDR2 SNEGSKA (reference sequence). The CDR3 here is CSARGDTNTGELFF. CDR3 DNA sequence: TGCAGTGCAAGGGGAGACACGAACACCGGGGAGCTGTTTTTT.

The chain is built from TRBV7-9 and TRBJ2-3; possible D gene TRBD2, 6 bases. The CDR3 consists of 16 residues. From germline, CDR1 is SEHNR and CDR2 FQNEAQ (reference sequence). Trimming shortened V by 5 bases and J by 2 bases, and 17 bases separated the two germline ends. In nucleotides, the CDR3 is TGTGCCAGCAGCCGAATGGGTTCGGGGGTCACAGATACGCAGTATTTT. This encodes CASSRMGSGVTDTQYF.

This clonotype was observed many times. In DNA form, the CDR3 reads TGTGCCAGCAGCCAAGTCGCTAGCGGGGGGGCCAATGAGCAGTTCTTC. The encoded protein is CASSQVASGGANEQFF. This chain connects TRBV4-2 to TRBJ2-1; 12 nucleotides align to TRBD2. Germline CDR1 LGHNA, CDR2 YNFKEQ. The CDR3 length is 16 residues. With 1 base clipped from V and 6 bases from J, the junction kept 4 bases outside the gene matches.

This chain connects TRBV20-1 to TRBJ2-7, with TRBD2 matching over 9 bases. This CDR3 is 15 amino acids long. The V gene's germline CDR1 is DFQATT and CDR2 SNEGSKA (reference sequence). V was pared by 0 bases and J by 4 bases, with 7 bases of the junction left unmatched. The CDR3 DNA reads TGCAGTGCTAGAGATGGGTCTAGCGGGAAGTACGAGCAGTACTTC. Protein: CSARDGSSGKYEQYF.

In its sample, this clonotype was seen many times. The chain joins TRBV2 to TRBJ2-1; D might be TRBD2 (6 bases). This CDR3 is 13 amino acids long. The germline gives CDR1 SNHLY, CDR2 FYNNEI. V dropped 5 bases and J dropped 6 bases, with 11 bases sitting between them. In nucleotides, the CDR3 is TGTGCCAGCAGTAGGGACTTTGGCAATGAGCAGTTCTTC. It codes for CASSRDFGNEQFF.

This clonotype was seen a few times. This rearrangement joins TRBV10-1 to TRBJ2-1; D is unresolved. Trimming shortened V by 4 bases and J by 6 bases, and 4 bases separated the two germline ends. Germline CDR1 is WNHNN and CDR2 is SYGVQD (reference sequence). This CDR3 spans 11 amino acids. CDR3 loop: CASSGGNEQFF. The CDR3 bases are TGCGCCAGCAGTGGGGGCAATGAGCAGTTCTTC.

The chain joins TRBV20-1 to TRBJ2-3, with 14 bases lining up with TRBD2. CDR1 and CDR2 (germline): DFQATT, SNEGSKA (reference sequence). This CDR3 is built from 15 residues. The V segment lost 6 bases and the J segment 3 bases; nucleotides outside the gene matches: 5. Here the CDR3 DNA reads TGCAGTGCATCGGGACTAGCGGGGGTTACAGATACGCAGTATTTT. Translating gives CSASGLAGVTDTQYF.

This clonotype was picked up many times. The chain joins TRBV3-1 to TRBJ2-7, with D perhaps given as TRBD1 or TRBD2 (6 bases each). CDR3 length equals 14 residues. V was cut by 3 bases and J by 5 bases, with 14 bases left in between. The germline V gene has CDR1 LGHDT and CDR2 YNNKEL (reference sequence). CDR3 nucleotides: TGTGCCAGCAGCCAGGGACACGGGGGCGACGAGCAGTACTTC. It yields the protein CASSQGHGGDEQYF.